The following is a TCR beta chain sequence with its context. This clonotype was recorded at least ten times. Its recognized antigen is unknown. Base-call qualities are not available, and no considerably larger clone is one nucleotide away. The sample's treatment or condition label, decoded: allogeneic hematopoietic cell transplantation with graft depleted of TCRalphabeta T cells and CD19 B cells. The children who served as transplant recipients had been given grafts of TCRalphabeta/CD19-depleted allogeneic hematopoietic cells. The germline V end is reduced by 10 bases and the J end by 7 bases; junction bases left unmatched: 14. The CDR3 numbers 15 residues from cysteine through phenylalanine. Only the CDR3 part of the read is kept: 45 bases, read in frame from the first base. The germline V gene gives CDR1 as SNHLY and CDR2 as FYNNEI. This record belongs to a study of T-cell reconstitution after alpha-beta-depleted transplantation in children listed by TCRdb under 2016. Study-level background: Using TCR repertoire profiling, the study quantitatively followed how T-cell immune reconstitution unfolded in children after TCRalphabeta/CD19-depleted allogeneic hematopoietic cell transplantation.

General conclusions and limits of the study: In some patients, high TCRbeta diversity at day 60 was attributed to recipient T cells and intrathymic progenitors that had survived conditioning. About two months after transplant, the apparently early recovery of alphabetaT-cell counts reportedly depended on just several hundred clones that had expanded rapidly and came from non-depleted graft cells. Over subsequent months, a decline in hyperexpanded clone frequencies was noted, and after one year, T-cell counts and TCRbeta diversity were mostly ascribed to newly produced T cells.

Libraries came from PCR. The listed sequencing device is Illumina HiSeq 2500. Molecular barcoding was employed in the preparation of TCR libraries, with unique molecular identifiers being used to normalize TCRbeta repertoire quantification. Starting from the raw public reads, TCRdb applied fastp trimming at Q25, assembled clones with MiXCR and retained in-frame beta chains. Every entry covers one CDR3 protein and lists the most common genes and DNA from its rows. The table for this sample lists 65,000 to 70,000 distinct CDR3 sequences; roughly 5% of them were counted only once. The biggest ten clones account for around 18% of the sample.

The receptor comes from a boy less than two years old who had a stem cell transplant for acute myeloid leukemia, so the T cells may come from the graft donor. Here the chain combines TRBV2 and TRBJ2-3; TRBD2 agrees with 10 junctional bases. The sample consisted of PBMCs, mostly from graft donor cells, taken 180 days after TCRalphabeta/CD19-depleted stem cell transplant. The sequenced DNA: TGTGCCATCTCAGGGAGAAGCGGGGGGGCGAATACGCAGTATTTT. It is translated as CAISGRSGGANTQYF.